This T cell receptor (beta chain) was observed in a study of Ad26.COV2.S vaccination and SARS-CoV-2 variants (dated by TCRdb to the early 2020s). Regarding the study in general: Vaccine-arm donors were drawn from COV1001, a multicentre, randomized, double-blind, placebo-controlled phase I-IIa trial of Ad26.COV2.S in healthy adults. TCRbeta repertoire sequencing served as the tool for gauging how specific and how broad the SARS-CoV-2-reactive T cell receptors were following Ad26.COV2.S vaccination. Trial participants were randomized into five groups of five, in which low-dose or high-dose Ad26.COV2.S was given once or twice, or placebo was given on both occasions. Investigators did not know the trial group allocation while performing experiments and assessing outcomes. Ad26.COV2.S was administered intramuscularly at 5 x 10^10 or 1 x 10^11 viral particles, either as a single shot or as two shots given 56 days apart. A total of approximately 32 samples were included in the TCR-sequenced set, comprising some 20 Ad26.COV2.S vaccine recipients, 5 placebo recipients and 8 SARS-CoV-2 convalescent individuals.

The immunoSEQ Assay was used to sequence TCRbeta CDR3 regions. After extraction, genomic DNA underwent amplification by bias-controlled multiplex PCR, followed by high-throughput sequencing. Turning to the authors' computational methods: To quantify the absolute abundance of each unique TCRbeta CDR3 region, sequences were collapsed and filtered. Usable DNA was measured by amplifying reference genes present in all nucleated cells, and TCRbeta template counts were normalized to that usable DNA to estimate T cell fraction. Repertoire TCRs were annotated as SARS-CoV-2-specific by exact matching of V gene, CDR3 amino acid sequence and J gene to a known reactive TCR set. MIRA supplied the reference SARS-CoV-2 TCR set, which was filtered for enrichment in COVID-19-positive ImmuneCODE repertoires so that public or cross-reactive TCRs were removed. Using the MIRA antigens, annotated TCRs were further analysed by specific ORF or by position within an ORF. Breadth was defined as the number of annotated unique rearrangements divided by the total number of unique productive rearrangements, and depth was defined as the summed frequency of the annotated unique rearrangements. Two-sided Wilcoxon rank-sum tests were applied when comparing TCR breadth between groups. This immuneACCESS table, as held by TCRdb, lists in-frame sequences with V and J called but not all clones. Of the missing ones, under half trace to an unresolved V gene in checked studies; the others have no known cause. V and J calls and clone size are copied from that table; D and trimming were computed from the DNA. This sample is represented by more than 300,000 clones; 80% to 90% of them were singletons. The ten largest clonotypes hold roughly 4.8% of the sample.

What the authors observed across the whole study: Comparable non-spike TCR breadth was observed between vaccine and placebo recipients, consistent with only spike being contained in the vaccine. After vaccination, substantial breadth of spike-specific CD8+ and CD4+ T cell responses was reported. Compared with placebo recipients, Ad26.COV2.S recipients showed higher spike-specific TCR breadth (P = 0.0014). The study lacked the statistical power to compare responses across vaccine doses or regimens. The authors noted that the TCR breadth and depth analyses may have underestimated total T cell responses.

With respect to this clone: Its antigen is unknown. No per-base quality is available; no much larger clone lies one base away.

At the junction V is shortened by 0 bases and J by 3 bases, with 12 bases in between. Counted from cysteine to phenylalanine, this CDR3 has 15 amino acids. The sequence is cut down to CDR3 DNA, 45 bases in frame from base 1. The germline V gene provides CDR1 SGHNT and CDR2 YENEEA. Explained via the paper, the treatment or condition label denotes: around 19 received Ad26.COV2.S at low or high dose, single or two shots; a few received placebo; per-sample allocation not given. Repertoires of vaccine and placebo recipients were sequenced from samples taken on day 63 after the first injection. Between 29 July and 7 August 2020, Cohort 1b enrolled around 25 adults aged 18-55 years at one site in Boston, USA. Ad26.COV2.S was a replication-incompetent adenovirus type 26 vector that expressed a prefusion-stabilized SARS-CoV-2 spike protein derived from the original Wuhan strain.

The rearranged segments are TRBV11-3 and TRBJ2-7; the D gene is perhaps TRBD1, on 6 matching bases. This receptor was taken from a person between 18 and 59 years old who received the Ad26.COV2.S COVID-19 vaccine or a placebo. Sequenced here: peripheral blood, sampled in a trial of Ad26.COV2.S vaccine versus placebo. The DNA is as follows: TGTGCCAGCAGCTTAGACGCAGGGGAATACTACGAGCAGTACTTC. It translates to CASSLDAGEYYEQYF. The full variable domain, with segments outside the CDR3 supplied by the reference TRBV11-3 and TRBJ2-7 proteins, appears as EAGVVQSPRYKIIEKKQPVAFWCNPISGHNTLYWYLQNLGQGPELLIRYENEEAVDDSQLPKDRFSAERLKGVDSTLKIQPAELGDSAVYLCASSLDAGEYYEQYFGPGTRLTVT.